The entry that follows covers one T cell receptor beta chain sequence. Per the original data handling: Scientists estimated how many nucleated cells there were by amplifying reference gene primers. Sequenced by immunoSEQ multiplex PCR; TCRdb stores in-frame clones only, minus some. V and J calls and clone size come straight from that table; D and trimming were deduced from the DNA. Counted here are 120,000 or so clones, around 80% occurring once; the ten biggest clones make up 5% to 7.5%. The entry originates in a study of blood T cell repertoires in COVID-19. Background on the study: There were acute and convalescent COVID-19 samples, and they came from the United States, Italy and Spain. Nucleic acid was either cDNA or gDNA, and it came from T cells, B-cell-depleted T cells, or PBMCs.

J was trimmed by 1 base and V by 3 bases; bases with no gene match: 5. The CDR3 consists of 16 residues. The TCR was taken from a man aged 70 or older with acute or convalescent COVID-19. The material sequenced was peripheral blood. The chain uses TRBV23-1 and TRBJ2-5; 10 nucleotides line up with TRBD1. TRBV23-1 is an ORF, and what it does is uncertain. The CDR3 DNA reads TGCGCCAGCAGTCAGAGGACAGGGGGGGGCCAAGAGACCCAGTACTTC. Translation: CASSQRTGGGQETQYF.